This T cell receptor beta chain was sequenced in a study of CD8 T cells in acute hepatitis C reinfection. Study results and limitations: TRBV04 and TRBV06 were preferentially used in all groups, not explained by naive pool overrepresentation.

As to this clone: The antigen is unknown.

The assay was immunoSEQ multiplex PCR, and TCRdb's table has in-frame clones only and misses some. Of approximately 40,000 clones in the sample, approximately 83% were seen once. Germline CDR1 and CDR2: SGHKS and YYEKEE (reference sequence). Trimming pared 6 bases from V and 6 bases from J, leaving 20 bases between. The CDR3 has 15 amino acids. The time point: naive CD8 control sorted from an acute-time-point sample. Every 3 months, donors from a Montreal cohort of people who inject drugs were followed. Cells were stained for CD3, CD8 and CD45RO, excluding dead cells. Sequencing input: naive CD8+ T cells from PBMCs. The J gene is TRBJ2-3, the V gene TRBV5-5; either TRBD1 or TRBD2 may supply D (6 bases each). The sequence came from a woman aged 18-29 years who spontaneously cleared hepatitis C infection. The DNA of the CDR3 is TGTGCCAGCACCCACCTCCCGGGGGCGAACGATACGCAGTATTTT. Its protein product is CASTHLPGANDTQYF.